This T cell receptor beta chain was retrieved from a study of blood T cell repertoires in COVID-19. Original processing notes: For nucleated cells, counts were estimated from reference gene primer amplification. Assay: immunoSEQ multiplex PCR; the TCRdb copy retains only in-frame clones and omits some. Clone size and V and J calls were adopted from that table, with D and trimming inferred from the DNA. The table records 50,000 to 60,000 clones, approximately 82% of them present only once. V was pared by 3 bases and J by 5 bases, with 9 bases of the junction left unmatched. The CDR3 length is 15 residues. From germline, CDR1 is KGHSH and CDR2 LQKENI.

This sequence originates from a human donor in a cohort sampled during active or convalescent COVID-19. The V call is TRBV18, the J call TRBJ1-2; 7 positions agree with TRBD1. Material for sequencing was peripheral blood. The DNA of the CDR3 is TGTGCCAGCTCACCGGGACAGAGTCCTCTTTATGGCTACACCTTC. It codes for CASSPGQSPLYGYTF.